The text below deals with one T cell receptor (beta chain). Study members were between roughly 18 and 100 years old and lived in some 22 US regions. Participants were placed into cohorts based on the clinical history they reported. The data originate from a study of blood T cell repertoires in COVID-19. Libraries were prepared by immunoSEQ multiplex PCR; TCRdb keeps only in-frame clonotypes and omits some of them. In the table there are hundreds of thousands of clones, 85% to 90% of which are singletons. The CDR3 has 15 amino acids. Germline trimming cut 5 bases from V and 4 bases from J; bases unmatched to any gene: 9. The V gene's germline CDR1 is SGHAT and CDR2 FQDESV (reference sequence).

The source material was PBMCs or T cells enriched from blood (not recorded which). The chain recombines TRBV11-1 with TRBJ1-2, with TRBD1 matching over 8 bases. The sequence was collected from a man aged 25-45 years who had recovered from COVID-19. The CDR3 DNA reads TGTGCCAGCAGCCCCACCGGGACAGGACCCTATGGCTACACCTTC. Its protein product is CASSPTGTGPYGYTF.